In its sample, the clone carrying this TCR beta chain was seen many times. Its specificity is unknown. TCRdb re-called the 5' RACE reads with MiXCR, one entry per CDR3 protein. The sample includes about 420,000 distinct CDR3 sequences, about a quarter of them seen just once. Germline assignment: CDR1 DFQATT and CDR2 SNEGSKA (reference sequence). V was clipped by 5 bases and J by 4 bases, with 18 bases between them. The CDR3 totals 15 residues. This sample is part of a study of T-cell memory formation after mild COVID-19. Findings and caveats of the study: Balance between CD4 and CD8 was seen in clones contracting day 15 to 85, and a CD4+ lean was seen in later expanders. Second-wave clones that peaked on day 37 lacked confirmed SARS-CoV-2 specificity.

The sample was PBMCs or a T cell subset sorted from them (not recorded which). This rearrangement joins TRBV20-1 to TRBJ2-1; possibly TRBD2 for D (6 bases). This receptor was taken from an adult woman who had mild COVID-19 (a few samples of this study predate the infection). Cell type and time point are not known. The CDR3 DNA is TGCAGTGCTCTCCGGGGGACCCTACAGTACAATGAGCAGTTCTTC. It specifies CSALRGTLQYNEQFF.